This T cell receptor (beta chain) appears in the sequencing data of a study of metastatic and nonmetastatic thyroid tumors. Overall study context: Comparative analysis of repertoires was undertaken across blood and tumor or nodule tissue obtained from malignant and benign thyroid patients. Study-wide points: As reported, TCR beta diversity in blood and tumor was significantly higher in malignant thyroid tumors than in benign nodules.

The length of the CDR3 is 15 residues. Germline V gives CDR1 MNHNS, CDR2 SASEGT. This clone came up many times. Its antigen remains unknown. At one end, the junction sequence differs from germline, possibly due to a read error. In the original workflow: Clinicopathological groups differed in CDR3, with these differences serving to build a distant-metastasis classifier for papillary thyroid cancer. TCRdb reassembled clones from the PCR reads with MiXCR. These V and J calls originate from TCRdb's pipeline instead of the authors' own analysis. The data contain around 30,000 clones, over 15% of them singletons. The entire patient cohort was treatment-naive prior to thyroid surgery.

V usage is TRBV6-1 and J usage is TRBJ2-3; a possible D gene is TRBD2 (6 bases). The sequenced sample was blood. This TCR came from a female donor with papillary thyroid cancer or a benign thyroid nodule (not recorded which). Some clones in this sample may be carry-over from other donors' samples. CDR3 sequence reads: CAGSSLTGGTDTQYF. The CDR3 nucleotides read TGTGCCGGCAGTTCCCTAACGGGGGGCACAGATACGCAGTATTTT.